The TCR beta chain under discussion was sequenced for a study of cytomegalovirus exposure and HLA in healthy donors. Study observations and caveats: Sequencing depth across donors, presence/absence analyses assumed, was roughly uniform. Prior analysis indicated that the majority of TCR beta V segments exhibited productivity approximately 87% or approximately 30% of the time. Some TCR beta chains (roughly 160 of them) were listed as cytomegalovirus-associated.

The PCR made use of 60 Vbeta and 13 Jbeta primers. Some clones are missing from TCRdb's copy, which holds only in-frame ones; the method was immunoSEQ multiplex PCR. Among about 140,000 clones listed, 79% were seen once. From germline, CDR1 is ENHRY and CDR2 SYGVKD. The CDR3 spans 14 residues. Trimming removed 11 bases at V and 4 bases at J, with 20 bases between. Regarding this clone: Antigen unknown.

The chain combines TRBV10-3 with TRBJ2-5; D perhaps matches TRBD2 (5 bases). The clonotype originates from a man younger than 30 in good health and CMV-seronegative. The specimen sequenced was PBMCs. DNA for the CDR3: TGTGCCTCGTCGGCGTACGGGGTTGGAGAGACCCAGTACTTC. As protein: CASSAYGVGETQYF.